This T cell receptor beta chain is from a study of OX40 agonist ivuxolimab in advanced cancers. On the study more broadly: Patients with prior anti-PD-1, anti-PD-L1 or anti-CTLA-4 therapy were eligible; 35% to 45% had some. General study findings and limits: Clonal expansion in partial responders at 0.1-3.0 mg/kg ranked among the lowest. Nonresponders, in some cases, also had low normalized T-cell clonal expansion. At 0.1 to 3.0 mg/kg and by week 6, CD4+ and CD8+ T cells in the blood had expanded clonally.

Germline loops: CDR1 WNHNN, CDR2 SYGVQD (reference sequence). CDR3 length: 16 residues. Trimming removed 0 bases from V and 4 bases from J, with 12 bases in between. Sample share makes this clone medium-sized. Its specificity is unknown. Method: immunoSEQ multiplex PCR; TCRdb's copy keeps in-frame clones and lacks some. The sample lists roughly 48,000 clones, roughly 88% occurring once. The chain employs TRBV10-1 and TRBJ2-2; D is possibly TRBD2 (6 bases). The sample here was CD4+ or CD8+ T cells sorted from blood, taken in a trial of the OX40 agonist ivuxolimab. The clonotype originates from an adult with an advanced solid tumor such as melanoma, head and neck, liver or kidney cancer. The CDR3 here is CASSESGDSVTGELFF. The CDR3 nucleotides read TGCGCCAGCAGTGAGTCGGGGGACTCCGTCACCGGGGAGCTGTTTTTT.